This T cell receptor beta chain was sequenced for a study of T cells in Graves' hyperthyroidism and ophthalmopathy. CDR1 is DFQATT and CDR2 is SNEGSKA in the germline V gene (reference sequence). V dropped 3 bases and J dropped 8 bases, with 10 bases sitting between them. The CDR3 is 11 amino acids. Template material for amplifying TCR beta CDR3 regions consisted of RNA transcripts. A set of HTBI primers served as the primers for a first-round RT-PCR of the TCR CDR3. One entry per CDR3 protein results from TCRdb running MiXCR on the multiplex PCR reads. The table shows 530,000 or so distinct CDR3 sequences, with less than 25% occurring only once. This clonotype was picked up many times.

V gene TRBV20-1 combines with J gene TRBJ1-1, with D unresolved. Sequenced material: blood. This receptor was obtained from a woman aged 25-40 years with Graves' ophthalmopathy. The CDR3 region is CSARLVSEAFF. The DNA for the CDR3 is TGCAGTGCTAGGTTGGTAAGCGAAGCTTTCTTT.